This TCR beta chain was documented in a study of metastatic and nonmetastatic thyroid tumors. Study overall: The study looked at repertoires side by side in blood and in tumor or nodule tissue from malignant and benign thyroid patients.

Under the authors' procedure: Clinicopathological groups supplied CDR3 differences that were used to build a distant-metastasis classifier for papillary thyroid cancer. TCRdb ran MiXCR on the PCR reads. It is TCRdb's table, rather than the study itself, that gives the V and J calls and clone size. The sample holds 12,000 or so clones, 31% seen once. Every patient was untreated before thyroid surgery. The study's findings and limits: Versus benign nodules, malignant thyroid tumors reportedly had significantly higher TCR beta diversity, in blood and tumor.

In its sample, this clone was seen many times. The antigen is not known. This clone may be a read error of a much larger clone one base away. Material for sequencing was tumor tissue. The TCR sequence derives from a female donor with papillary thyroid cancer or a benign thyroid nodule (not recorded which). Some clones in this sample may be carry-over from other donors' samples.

The CDR3 here is CASSLLGQGGDTQYF. The CDR3 DNA reads TGTGCCAGCAGCCTTTTAGGACAGGGGGGAGATACGCAGTATTTT. The rearrangement joins TRBV7-9 to TRBJ2-3; TRBD1 matches 10 bases. Germline loops: CDR1 SEHNR, CDR2 FQNEAQ (reference sequence). There are 15 residues in the CDR3. The ends lost 5 bases at V and 5 bases at J; junction bases unmatched: 7.